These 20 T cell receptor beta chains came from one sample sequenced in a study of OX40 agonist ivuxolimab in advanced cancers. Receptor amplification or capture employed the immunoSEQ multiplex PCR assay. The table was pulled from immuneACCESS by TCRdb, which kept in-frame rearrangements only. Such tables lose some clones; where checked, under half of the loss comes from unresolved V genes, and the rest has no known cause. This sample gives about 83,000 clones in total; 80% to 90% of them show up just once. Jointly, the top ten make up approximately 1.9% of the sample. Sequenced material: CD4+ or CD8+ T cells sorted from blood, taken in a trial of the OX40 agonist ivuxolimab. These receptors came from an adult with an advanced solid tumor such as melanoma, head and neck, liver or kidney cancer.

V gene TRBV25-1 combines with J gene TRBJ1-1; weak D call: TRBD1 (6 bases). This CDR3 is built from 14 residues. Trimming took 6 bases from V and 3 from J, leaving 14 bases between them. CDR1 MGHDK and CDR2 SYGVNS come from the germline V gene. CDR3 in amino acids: CASSVTGRDTEAFF. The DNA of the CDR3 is TGTGCCAGCAGCGTAACAGGGAGGGACACTGAAGCTTTCTTT.

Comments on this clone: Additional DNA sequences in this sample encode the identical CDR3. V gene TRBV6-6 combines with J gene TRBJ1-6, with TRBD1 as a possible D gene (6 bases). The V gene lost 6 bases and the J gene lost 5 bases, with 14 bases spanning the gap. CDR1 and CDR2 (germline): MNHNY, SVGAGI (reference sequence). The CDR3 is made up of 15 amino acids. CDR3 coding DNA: TGTGCCAGCAGACCCGGACAGAGAAATAATTCACCCCTCCACTTT. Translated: CASRPGQRNNSPLHF.

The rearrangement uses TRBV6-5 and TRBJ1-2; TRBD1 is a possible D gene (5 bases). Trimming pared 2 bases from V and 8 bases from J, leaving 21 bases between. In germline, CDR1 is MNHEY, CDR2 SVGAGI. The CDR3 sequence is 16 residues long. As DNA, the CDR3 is TGTGCCAGCAGTTACCGGGACGGGCTATTTGGGGGGGGCTACACCTTC. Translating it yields CASSYRDGLFGGGYTF.

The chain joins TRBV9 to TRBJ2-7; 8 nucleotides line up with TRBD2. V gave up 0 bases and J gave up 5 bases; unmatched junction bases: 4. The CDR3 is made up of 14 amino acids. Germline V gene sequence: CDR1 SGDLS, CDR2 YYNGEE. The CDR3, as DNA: TGTGCCAGCAGCGTAGGAGCGGGGGTCCACGAGCAGTACTTC. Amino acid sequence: CASSVGAGVHEQYF.

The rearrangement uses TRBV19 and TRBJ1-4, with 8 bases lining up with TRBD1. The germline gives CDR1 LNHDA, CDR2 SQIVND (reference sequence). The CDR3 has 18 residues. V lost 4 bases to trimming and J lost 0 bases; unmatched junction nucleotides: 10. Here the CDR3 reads CASSRQGLWNPTNEKLFF. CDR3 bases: TGTGCCAGTAGTAGACAGGGGTTATGGAACCCAACTAATGAAAAACTGTTTTTT.

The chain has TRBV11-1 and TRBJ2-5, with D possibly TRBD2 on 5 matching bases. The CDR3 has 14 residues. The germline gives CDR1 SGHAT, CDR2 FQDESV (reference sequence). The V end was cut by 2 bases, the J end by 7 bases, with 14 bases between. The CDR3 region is CASSLNTAGGTQYF. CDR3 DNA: TGTGCCAGCAGCTTAAATACGGCGGGTGGGACCCAGTACTTC.

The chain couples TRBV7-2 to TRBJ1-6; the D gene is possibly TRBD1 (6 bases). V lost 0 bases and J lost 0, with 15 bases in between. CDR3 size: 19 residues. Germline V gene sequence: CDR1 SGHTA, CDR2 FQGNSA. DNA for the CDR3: TGTGCCAGCAGCTTAGCGGGCGGAGGACAGTACTCCTATAATTCACCCCTCCACTTT. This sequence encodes CASSLAGGGQYSYNSPLHF.

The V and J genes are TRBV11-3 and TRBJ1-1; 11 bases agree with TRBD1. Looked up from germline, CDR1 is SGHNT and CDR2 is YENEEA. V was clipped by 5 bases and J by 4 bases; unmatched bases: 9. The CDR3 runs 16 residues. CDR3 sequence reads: CASSPGQGALSTEAFF. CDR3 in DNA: TGTGCCAGCAGCCCAGGACAGGGGGCTTTGAGCACTGAAGCTTTCTTT.

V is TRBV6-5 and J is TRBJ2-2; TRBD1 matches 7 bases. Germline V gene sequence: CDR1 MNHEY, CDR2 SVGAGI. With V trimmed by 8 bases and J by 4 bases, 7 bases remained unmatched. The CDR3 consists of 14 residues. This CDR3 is CASGYRGSTGELFF. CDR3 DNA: TGTGCCAGCGGATACAGGGGTTCCACCGGGGAGCTGTTTTTT.

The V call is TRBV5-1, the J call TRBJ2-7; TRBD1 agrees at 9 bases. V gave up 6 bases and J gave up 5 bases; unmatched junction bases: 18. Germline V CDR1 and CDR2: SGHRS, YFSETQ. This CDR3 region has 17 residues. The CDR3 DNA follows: TGCGCCAGCACCTCACGCGAATCCGGGACAGGGAAACACGAGCAGTACTTC. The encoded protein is CASTSRESGTGKHEQYF. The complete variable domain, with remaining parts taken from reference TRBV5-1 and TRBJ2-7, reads KAGVTQTPRYLIKTRGQQVTLSCSPISGHRSVSWYQQTPGQGLQFLFEYFSETQRNKGNFPGRFSGRQFSNSRSEMNVSTLELGDSALYLCASTSRESGTGKHEQYFGPGTRLTVT.

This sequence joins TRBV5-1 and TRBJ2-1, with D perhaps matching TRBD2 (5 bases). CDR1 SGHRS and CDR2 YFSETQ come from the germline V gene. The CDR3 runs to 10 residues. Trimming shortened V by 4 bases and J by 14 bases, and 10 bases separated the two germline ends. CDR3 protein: CASSGSREFF. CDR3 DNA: TGCGCCAGCAGCGGGTCGAGGGAGTTCTTC.

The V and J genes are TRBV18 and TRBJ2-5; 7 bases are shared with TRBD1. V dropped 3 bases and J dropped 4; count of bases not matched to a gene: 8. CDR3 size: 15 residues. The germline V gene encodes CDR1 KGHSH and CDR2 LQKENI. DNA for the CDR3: TGTGCCAGCTCACCCCAACAGGGGAGTGGAGAGACCCAGTACTTC. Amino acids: CASSPQQGSGETQYF.

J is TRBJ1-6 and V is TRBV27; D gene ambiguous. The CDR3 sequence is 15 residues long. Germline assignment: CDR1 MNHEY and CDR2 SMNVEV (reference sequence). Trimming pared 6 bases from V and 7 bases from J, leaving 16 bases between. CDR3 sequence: CASSHEGYSNSPLHF. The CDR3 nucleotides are TGTGCCAGCAGCCACGAGGGTTACTCGAATTCACCCCTCCACTTT.

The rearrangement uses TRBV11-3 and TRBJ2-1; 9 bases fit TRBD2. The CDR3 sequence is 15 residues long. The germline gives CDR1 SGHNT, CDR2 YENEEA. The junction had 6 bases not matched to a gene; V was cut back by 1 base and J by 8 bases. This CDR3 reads CASSLGRGGMDEQFF. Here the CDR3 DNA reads TGTGCCAGCAGCTTAGGGCGGGGGGGCATGGATGAGCAGTTCTTC. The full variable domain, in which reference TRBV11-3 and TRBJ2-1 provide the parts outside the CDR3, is EAGVVQSPRYKIIEKKQPVAFWCNPISGHNTLYWYLQNLGQGPELLIRYENEEAVDDSQLPKDRFSAERLKGVDSTLKIQPAELGDSAVYLCASSLGRGGMDEQFFGPGTRLTVL.

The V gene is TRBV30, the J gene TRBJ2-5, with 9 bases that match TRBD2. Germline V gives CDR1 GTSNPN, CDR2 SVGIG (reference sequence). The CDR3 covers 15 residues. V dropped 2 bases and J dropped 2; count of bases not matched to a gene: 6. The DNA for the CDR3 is TGTGCCTGGAGTCGGTCTAGCGGGGCACAAGAGACCCAGTACTTC. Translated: CAWSRSSGAQETQYF.

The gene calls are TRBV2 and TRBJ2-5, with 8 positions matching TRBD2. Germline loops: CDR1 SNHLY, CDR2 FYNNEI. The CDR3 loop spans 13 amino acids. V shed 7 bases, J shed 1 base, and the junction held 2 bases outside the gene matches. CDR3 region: CASKTSGQETQYF. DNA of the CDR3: TGTGCCAGCAAAACTAGCGGCCAAGAGACCCAGTACTTC.

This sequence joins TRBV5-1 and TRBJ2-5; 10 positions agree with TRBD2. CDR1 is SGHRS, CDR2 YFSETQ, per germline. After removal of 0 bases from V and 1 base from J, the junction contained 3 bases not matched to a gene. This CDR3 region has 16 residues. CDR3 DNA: TGCGCCAGCAGCTTGGGGTCTAGCGGGGGCCAAGAGACCCAGTACTTC. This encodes CASSLGSSGGQETQYF.

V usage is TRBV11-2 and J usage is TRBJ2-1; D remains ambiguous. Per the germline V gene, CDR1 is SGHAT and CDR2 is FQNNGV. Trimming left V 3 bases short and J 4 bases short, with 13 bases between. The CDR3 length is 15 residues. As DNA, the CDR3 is TGTGCCAGCAGCTTGAACCCCGACGGGTACAATGAGCAGTTCTTC. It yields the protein CASSLNPDGYNEQFF.

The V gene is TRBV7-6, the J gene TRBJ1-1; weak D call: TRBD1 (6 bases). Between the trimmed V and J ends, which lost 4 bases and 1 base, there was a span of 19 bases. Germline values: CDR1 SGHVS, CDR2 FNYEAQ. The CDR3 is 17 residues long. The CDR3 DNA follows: TGTGCCAGCAGCTCCCCTACCCTGGACAGAACGAACACTGAAGCTTTCTTT. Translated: CASSSPTLDRTNTEAFF. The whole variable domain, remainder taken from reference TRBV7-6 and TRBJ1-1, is GAGVSQSPRYKVTKRGQDVALRCDPISGHVSLYWYRQALGQGPEFLTYFNYEAQQDKSGLPNDRFSAERPEGSISTLTIQRTEQRDSAMYRCASSSPTLDRTNTEAFFGQGTRLTVV.

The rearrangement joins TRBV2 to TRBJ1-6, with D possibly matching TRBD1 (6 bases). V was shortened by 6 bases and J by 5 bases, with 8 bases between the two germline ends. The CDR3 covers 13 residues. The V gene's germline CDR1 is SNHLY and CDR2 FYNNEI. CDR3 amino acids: CASRQGHNSPLHF. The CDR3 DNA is TGTGCCAGCAGACAGGGCCATAATTCACCCCTCCACTTT.